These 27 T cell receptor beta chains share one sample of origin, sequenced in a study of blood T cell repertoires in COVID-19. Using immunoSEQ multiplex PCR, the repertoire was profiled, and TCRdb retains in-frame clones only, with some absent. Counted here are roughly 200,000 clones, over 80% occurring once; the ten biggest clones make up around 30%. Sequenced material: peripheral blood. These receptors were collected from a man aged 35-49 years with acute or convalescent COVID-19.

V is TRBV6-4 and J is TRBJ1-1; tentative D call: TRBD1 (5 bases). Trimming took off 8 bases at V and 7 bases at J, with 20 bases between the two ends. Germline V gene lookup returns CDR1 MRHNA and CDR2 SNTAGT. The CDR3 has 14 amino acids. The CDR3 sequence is CASRQDWGVVEAFF. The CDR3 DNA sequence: TGTGCCAGCCGTCAAGATTGGGGCGTCGTTGAAGCTTTCTTT.

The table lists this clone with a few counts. Here the CDR3 DNA reads TGTGCCAGCAGTGAAGGGAGGGGACTAGCGGGGGTTAGCGGTGAGCAGTTCTTC. Its translation is CASSEGRGLAGVSGEQFF. This sequence joins TRBV6-1 and TRBJ2-1, with 14 bases matching TRBD2. Germline values: CDR1 MNHNS, CDR2 SASEGT. The V gene end was trimmed by 1 base and the J gene end by 9 bases; junction bases not matched to a gene: 11. The CDR3 contains 18 residues.

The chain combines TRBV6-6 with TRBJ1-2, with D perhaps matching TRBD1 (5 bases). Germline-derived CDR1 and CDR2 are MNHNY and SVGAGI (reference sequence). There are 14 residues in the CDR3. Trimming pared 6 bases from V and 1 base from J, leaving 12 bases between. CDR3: CASSFRQNNYGYTF. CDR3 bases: TGTGCCAGCAGCTTCCGACAGAATAACTATGGCTACACCTTC.

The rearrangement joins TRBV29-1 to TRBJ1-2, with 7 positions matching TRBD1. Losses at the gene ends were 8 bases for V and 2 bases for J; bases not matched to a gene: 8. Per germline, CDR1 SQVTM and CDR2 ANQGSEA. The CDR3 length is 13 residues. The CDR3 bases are TGCAGCACCCGGACAGGCGACAACTATGGCTACACCTTC. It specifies CSTRTGDNYGYTF.

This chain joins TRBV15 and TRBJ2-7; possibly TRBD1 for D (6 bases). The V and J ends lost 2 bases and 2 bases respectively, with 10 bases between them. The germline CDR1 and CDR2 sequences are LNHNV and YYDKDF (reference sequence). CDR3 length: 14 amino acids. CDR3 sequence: CATSRTGQAYEQYF. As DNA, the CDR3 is TGTGCCACCAGCAGAACGGGACAAGCCTACGAGCAGTACTTC.

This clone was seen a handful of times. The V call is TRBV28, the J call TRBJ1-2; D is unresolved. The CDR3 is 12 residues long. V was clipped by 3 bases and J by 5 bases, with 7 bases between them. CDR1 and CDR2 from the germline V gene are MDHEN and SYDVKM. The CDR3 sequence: CASSFTVYGYTF. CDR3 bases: TGTGCCAGCAGTTTCACGGTTTATGGCTACACCTTC.

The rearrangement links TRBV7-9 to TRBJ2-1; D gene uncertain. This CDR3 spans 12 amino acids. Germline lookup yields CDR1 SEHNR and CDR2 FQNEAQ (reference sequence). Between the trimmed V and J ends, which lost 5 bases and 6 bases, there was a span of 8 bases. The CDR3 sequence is CASSSSSNEQFF. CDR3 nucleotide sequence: TGTGCCAGCAGCAGTAGTAGCAATGAGCAGTTCTTC.

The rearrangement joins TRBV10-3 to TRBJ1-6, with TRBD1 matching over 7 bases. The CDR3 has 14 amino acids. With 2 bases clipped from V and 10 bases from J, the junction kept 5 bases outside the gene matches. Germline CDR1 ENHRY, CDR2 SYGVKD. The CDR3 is CAISEDRAASPLHF. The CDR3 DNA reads TGTGCCATCAGTGAGGACAGGGCAGCCTCACCCCTCCACTTT.

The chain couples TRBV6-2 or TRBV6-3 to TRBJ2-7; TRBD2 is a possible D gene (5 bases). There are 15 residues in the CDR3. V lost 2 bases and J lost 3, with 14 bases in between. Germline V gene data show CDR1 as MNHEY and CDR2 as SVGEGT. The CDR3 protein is CASSYPITRDYEQYF. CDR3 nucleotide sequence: TGTGCCAGCAGTTACCCAATAACTAGGGACTACGAGCAGTACTTC.

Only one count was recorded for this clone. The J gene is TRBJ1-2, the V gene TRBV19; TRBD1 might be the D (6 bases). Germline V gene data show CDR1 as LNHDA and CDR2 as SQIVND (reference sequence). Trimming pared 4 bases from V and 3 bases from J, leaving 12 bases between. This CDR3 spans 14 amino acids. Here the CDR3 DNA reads TGTGCCAGTAGTAACGAACAGGGTGACTATGGCTACACCTTC. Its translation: CASSNEQGDYGYTF.

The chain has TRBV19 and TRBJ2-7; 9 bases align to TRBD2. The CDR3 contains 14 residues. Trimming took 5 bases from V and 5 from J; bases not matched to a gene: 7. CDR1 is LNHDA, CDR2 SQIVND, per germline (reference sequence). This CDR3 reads CASSGASGTHEQYF. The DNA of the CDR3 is TGTGCCAGTAGTGGGGCTAGCGGGACTCACGAGCAGTACTTC.

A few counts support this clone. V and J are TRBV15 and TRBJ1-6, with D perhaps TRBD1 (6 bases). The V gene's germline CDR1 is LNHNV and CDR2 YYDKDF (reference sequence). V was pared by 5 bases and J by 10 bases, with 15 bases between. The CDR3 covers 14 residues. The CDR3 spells CATSLGGRGSPLHF. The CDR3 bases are TGTGCCACCAGCCTAGGGGGAAGAGGGTCACCCCTCCACTTT.

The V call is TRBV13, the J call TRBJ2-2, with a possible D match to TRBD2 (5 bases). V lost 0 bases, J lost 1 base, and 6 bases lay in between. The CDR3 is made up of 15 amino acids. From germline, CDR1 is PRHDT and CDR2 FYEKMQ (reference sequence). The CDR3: CASSLGRGNTGELFF. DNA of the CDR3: TGTGCCAGCAGCTTAGGCCGGGGGAACACCGGGGAGCTGTTTTTT.

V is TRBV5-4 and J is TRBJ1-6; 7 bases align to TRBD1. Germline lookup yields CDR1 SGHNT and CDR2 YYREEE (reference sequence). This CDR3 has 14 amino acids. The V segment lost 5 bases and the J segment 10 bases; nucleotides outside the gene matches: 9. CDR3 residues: CASRNGQALSPLHF. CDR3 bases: TGTGCCAGCAGAAACGGACAGGCCCTCTCACCCCTCCACTTT.

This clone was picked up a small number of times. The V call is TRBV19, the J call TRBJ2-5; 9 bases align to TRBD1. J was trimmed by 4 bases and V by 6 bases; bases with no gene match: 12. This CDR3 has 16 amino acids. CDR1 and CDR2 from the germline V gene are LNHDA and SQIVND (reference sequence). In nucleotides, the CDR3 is TGTGCCAGTAGGGCCCCAGGACAGGGGAGCGGAGAGACCCAGTACTTC. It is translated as CASRAPGQGSGETQYF.

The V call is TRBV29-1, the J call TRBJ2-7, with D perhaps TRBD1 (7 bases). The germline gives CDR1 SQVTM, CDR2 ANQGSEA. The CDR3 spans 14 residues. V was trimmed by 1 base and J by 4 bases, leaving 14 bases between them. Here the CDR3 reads CSVEVAGGTYEQYF. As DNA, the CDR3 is TGCAGCGTTGAAGTGGCAGGGGGGACATACGAGCAGTACTTC.

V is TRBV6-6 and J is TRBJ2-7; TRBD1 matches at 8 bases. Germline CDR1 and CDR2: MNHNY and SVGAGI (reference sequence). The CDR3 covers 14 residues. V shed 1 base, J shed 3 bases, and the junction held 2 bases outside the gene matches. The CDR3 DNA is TGTGCCAGCAGTTACTACGGGACAGGCTACGAGCAGTACTTC. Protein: CASSYYGTGYEQYF.

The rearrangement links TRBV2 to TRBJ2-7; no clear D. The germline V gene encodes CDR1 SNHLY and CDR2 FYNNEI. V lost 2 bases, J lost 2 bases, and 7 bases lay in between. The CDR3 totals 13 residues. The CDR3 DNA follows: TGTGCCAGCAGTGAACCGTTCGCCTACGAGCAGTACTTC. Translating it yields CASSEPFAYEQYF.

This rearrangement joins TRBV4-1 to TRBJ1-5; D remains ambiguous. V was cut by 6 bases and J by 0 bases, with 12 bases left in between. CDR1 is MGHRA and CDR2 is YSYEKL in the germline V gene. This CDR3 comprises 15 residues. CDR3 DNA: TGCGCCAGCAGTAGCAACGGGATTAGCAATCAGCCCCAGCATTTT. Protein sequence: CASSSNGISNQPQHF.

CDR3 sequence reads: CASSLLGGNYNEQFF. CDR3 sequence (DNA): TGTGCCAGCAGCTTATTGGGGGGAAACTACAATGAGCAGTTCTTC. The V and J genes are TRBV7-3 and TRBJ2-1, with D perhaps matching TRBD2 (6 bases). V was clipped by 2 bases and J by 3 bases, with 11 bases between them. Germline assignment: CDR1 SGHTA and CDR2 FQGTGA. The CDR3 runs to 15 residues.

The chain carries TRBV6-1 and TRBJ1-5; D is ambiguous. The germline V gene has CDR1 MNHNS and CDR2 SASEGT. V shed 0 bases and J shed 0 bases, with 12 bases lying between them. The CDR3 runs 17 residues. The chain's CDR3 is CASSEAGSLYSNQPQHF. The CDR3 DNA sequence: TGTGCCAGCAGTGAAGCGGGCAGCCTATATAGCAATCAGCCCCAGCATTTT.

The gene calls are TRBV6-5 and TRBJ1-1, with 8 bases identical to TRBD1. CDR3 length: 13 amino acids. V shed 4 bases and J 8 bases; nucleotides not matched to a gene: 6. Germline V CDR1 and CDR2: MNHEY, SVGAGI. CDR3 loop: CASSSQGVREAFF. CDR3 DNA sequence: TGTGCCAGCAGTTCACAGGGGGTGCGAGAAGCTTTCTTT.

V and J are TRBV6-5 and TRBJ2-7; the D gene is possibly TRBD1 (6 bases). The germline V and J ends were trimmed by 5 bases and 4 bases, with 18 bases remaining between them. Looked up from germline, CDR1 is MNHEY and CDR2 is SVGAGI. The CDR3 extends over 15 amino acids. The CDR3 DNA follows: TGTGCCAGCAGTATACAGGGATTAGAGGCTTACGAGCAGTACTTC. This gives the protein CASSIQGLEAYEQYF.

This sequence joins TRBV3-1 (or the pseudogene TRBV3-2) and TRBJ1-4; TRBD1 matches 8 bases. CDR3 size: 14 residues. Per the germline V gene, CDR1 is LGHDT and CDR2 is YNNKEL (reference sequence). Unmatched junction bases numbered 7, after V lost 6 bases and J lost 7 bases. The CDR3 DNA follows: TGTGCCAGCAGTCGGACAGGGTCGGCTGAAAAACTGTTTTTT. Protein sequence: CASSRTGSAEKLFF.

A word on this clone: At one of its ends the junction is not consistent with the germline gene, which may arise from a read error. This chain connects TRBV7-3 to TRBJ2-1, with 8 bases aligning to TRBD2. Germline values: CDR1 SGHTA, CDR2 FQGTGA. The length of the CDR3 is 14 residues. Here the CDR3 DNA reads TGTGCCGGCAGCGCTAGCGGGCTTAACAATGAGCAGTTCTTC. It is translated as CAGSASGLNNEQFF.

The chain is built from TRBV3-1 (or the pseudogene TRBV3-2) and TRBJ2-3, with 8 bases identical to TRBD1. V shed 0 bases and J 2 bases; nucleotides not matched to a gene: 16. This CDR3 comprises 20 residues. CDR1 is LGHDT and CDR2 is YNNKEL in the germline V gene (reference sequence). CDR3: CASSQDPYLRTGSSTDTQYF. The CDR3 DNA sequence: TGTGCCAGCAGCCAAGATCCCTATCTTCGGACAGGGTCTTCCACAGATACGCAGTATTTT.

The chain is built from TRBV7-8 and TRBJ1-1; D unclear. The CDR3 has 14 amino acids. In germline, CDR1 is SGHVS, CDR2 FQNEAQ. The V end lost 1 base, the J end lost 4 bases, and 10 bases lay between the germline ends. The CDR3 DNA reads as TGTGCCAGCAGCTTAGTATCGGGGTTCACTGAAGCTTTCTTT. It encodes CASSLVSGFTEAFF.